Listed here is a single TCR beta chain. Its target is unknown. The sample belongs to a study of T-cell reconstitution after alpha-beta-depleted transplantation in children. Study-wide findings and caveats: There were reportedly several hundred expanded graft clones from which alpha-beta T cells came about two months after transplant. One year post-transplant, T-cell counts and diversity were largely derived from T cells produced anew. TCRbeta diversity was high at day 60 in some patients (a result of surviving recipient T cells and thymic progenitors).

Construction of the TCRbeta library involved unique molecular identifiers. One entry per CDR3 protein, called by TCRdb with MiXCR from the PCR reads. The data show about a million distinct CDR3 sequences, roughly 29% seen once. CDR3 size: 14 residues. V dropped 1 base and J dropped 0 bases, with 8 bases sitting between them. CDR1 is SGDLS and CDR2 is YYNGEE in the germline V gene. This TCR derives from a boy under two years old who had a stem cell transplant for SCID, so the T cells may come from the graft donor. The chain joins TRBV9 to TRBJ2-7, with D maybe TRBD2 (5 bases). The sample in question was PBMCs, mostly from graft donor cells, obtained 360 days after TCRalphabeta/CD19-depleted stem cell transplant. The CDR3 region has the DNA TGTGCCAGCAGCGTACTCCGGGACTCCTACGAGCAGTACTTC. This translates into CASSVLRDSYEQYF.